This T cell receptor beta chain was profiled in a study of T cell changes during pregnancy in multiple sclerosis. TCRdb's table, derived via immunoSEQ multiplex PCR, lists solely in-frame clones and lacks some. The table has nearly 70,000 clones, 90% to 95% seen once. This sample comprised peripheral blood, obtained in the second trimester of pregnancy. The receptor was derived from a female donor in good health, enrolled as a control in a pregnancy study.

Written as DNA, the CDR3 is TGTGCCAGCAGCTTGGAGGGTAGCGGGGTACAGCCGTACTTC. This codes for CASSLEGSGVQPYF. The chain has TRBV5-4 and TRBJ2-5, with 8 bases lining up with TRBD2. Germline V gene data show CDR1 as SGHNT and CDR2 as YYREEE (reference sequence). CDR3 size: 14 residues. V lost 0 bases, J lost 13 bases, and 11 bases stayed unmatched. The entire variable domain, with the rest obtained from reference TRBV5-4 and TRBJ2-5, is as follows: ETGVTQSPTHLIKTRGQQVTLRCSSQSGHNTVSWYQQALGQGPQFIFQYYREEENGRGNFPPRFSGLQFPNYSSELNVNALELDDSALYLCASSLEGSGVQPYFGPGTRLLVL.